The 30 T cell receptor beta chains reported below all come from one sample, sequenced in a study of T cell repertoires in cytomegalovirus infection. TCRdb redid the calling of the reads with MiXCR, one entry per CDR3 protein. The table records roughly 140,000 distinct CDR3 sequences, around 24% of them present only once. Material: PBMCs. The receptors derive from a human donor in good health (CMV status not recorded). Some clones in this sample may be carry-over from other donors' samples.

This clonotype has at least ten counts. The V call is TRBV7-2, the J call TRBJ1-6; no firm D call. V gave up 1 base and J gave up 2 bases, with 3 bases separating them. Germline CDR1 and CDR2: SGHTA and FQGNSA. The CDR3 runs to 14 residues. DNA for the CDR3: TGTGCCAGCAGCTTAGGGACCTATAATTCACCCCTCCACTTT. Encoded protein: CASSLGTYNSPLHF.

The chain has TRBV15 and TRBJ1-3; D might be TRBD1 (5 bases). The CDR3 totals 16 residues. Trimming removed 0 bases at V and 4 bases at J, with 13 bases between. Per germline, CDR1 LNHNV and CDR2 YYDKDF (reference sequence). DNA for the CDR3: TGTGCCACCAGCAGAGATTTAGGGGATTTCGGAAACACCATATATTTT. Amino acids: CATSRDLGDFGNTIYF.

This clonotype occurred a few times. The chain couples TRBV7-2 to TRBJ2-2, with TRBD2 matching 14 bases. This CDR3 comprises 18 residues. Germline V lookup: CDR1 SGHTA, CDR2 FQGNSA. V lost 7 bases to trimming and J lost 0 bases; unmatched junction nucleotides: 7. The CDR3 DNA reads as TGTGCCAGCACCAATTCGGGACTAGCGGGAGCGAACACCGGGGAGCTGTTTTTT. This encodes CASTNSGLAGANTGELFF.

This clonotype was counted ten times or more. In DNA form, the CDR3 reads TGTGCCAGCAGCTCCCAGGGGGCGGGGGAAAAACTGTTTTTT. Translating gives CASSSQGAGEKLFF. The chain combines TRBV7-2 with TRBJ1-4, with TRBD1 matching 8 bases. The germline V gene encodes CDR1 SGHTA and CDR2 FQGNSA. This CDR3 region has 14 residues. J lost 8 bases, V lost 4 bases, and 6 bases had no gene match.

The sample holds a few counts of this clonotype. V gene TRBV28 combines with J gene TRBJ1-2; no definite D call. Trimming pared 4 bases from V and 8 bases from J, leaving 8 bases between. CDR3 length equals 11 residues. Germline V gene lookup returns CDR1 MDHEN and CDR2 SYDVKM. For the CDR3, the DNA is TGTGCCAGCAGTTCTATGGAGGGCTACACCTTC. This gives the protein CASSSMEGYTF.

The chain joins TRBV12-5 to TRBJ1-1, with 9 bases fitting TRBD1. V dropped 3 bases and J dropped 4; count of bases not matched to a gene: 3. The CDR3 is 14 amino acids. CDR1 is LGHNT and CDR2 is FRNRAP in the germline V gene. CDR3 DNA: TGTGCTAGTGGTTTCCCGGGACAGGGCACTGAAGCTTTCTTT. This translates into CASGFPGQGTEAFF.

Only a few counts were recorded for this clonotype. The rearrangement uses TRBV28 and TRBJ1-1; D is undetermined. The germline V gene encodes CDR1 MDHEN and CDR2 SYDVKM. The length of the CDR3 is 12 residues. V lost 2 bases, J lost 10 bases, and 11 bases lay in between. DNA of the CDR3: TGTGCCAGCAGTTTACGGGTATCAGGAGCTTTCTTT. Protein sequence: CASSLRVSGAFF.

The V call is TRBV25-1, the J call TRBJ1-5; 7 bases are shared with TRBD1. CDR1 is MGHDK and CDR2 is SYGVNS in the germline V gene. Trimming cost V 0 bases and J 7 bases; bases outside gene matches: 9. The CDR3 loop spans 16 amino acids. This chain's CDR3 is CASSEYPDRVLQPQHF. DNA for the CDR3: TGTGCCAGCAGTGAATACCCAGACAGGGTGTTGCAGCCCCAGCATTTT.

This sequence joins TRBV6-1 and TRBJ1-2; unclear D gene. This CDR3 contains 14 residues. The V end was cut by 2 bases, the J end by 3 bases, with 10 bases between. CDR1 MNHNS and CDR2 SASEGT come from the germline V gene. CDR3 coding DNA: TGTGCCAGCAGTGAACGCGGCCTTCACTATGGCTACACCTTC. Translated: CASSERGLHYGYTF.

The rearrangement links TRBV6-4 to TRBJ2-1, with 8 nucleotides matching TRBD1. The CDR3 is made up of 15 amino acids. The junction had 7 bases not matched to a gene; V was cut back by 6 bases and J by 3 bases. Germline CDR1 and CDR2: MRHNA and SNTAGT. The CDR3: CASSADRGLYNEQFF. The DNA for the CDR3 is TGTGCCAGCAGCGCCGACAGGGGTCTCTACAATGAGCAGTTCTTC.

This clonotype was found a few times. This rearrangement joins TRBV28 to TRBJ1-4; D unresolved. The CDR3 is 14 amino acids. Germline V CDR1 and CDR2: MDHEN, SYDVKM. Between the trimmed V and J ends, which lost 7 bases and 4 bases, there was a span of 13 bases. The DNA of the CDR3 is TGTGCCAGCACCCGGGCCTCCAGTAATGAAAAACTGTTTTTT. Amino acids: CASTRASSNEKLFF.

V and J are TRBV28 and TRBJ1-5; the match to TRBD1 covers 7 bases. CDR1 and CDR2 (germline): MDHEN, SYDVKM. This CDR3 contains 16 residues. Trimming at V came to 6 bases and at J to 0 bases, leaving 8 bases not matched to a gene. CDR3 protein: CASSEGARGSNQPQHF. The CDR3 region has the DNA TGTGCCAGCAGCGAGGGGGCCCGGGGTAGCAATCAGCCCCAGCATTTT.

At least ten counts were recorded for this clonotype. The rearrangement links TRBV7-2 to TRBJ2-7; no reliable D call. The CDR3 runs to 12 residues. V lost 5 bases and J 7 bases, leaving 12 bases between the germline ends. CDR1 SGHTA and CDR2 FQGNSA come from the germline V gene. The chain's CDR3 is CASSPFLQEQYF. CDR3 bases: TGTGCCAGCAGCCCATTTCTGCAAGAGCAGTACTTC.

J is TRBJ2-7 and V is TRBV28, with D possibly being TRBD1 or TRBD2 (5 bases each). The V end was cut by 7 bases, the J end by 0 bases, with 13 bases between. Germline CDR1 reads MDHEN; CDR2 reads SYDVKM. The CDR3 contains 14 residues. CDR3 sequence reads: CASIPGTHSYEQYF. The CDR3 coding sequence is TGTGCCAGCATCCCCGGGACGCACTCCTACGAGCAGTACTTC. Full variable domain (remainder filled in from reference TRBV28 and TRBJ2-7): DVKVTQSSRYLVKRTGEKVFLECVQDMDHENMFWYRQDPGLGLRLIYFSYDVKMKEKGDIPEGYSVSREKKERFSLILESASTNQTSMYLCASIPGTHSYEQYFGPGTRLTVT.

At least ten counts were recorded for this clonotype. The chain uses TRBV7-9 and TRBJ1-1, with D possibly matching TRBD1 (5 bases). V was cut by 8 bases and J by 5 bases, with 18 bases left in between. The CDR3 contains 14 residues. CDR1 is SEHNR and CDR2 is FQNEAQ in the germline V gene (reference sequence). The CDR3 DNA reads TGTGCCAGCCAAAGGGGAGGGGTGGGAACTGAAGCTTTCTTT. It codes for CASQRGGVGTEAFF.

In this sample, this clonotype turned up many times. CDR3 sequence reads: CASSLPSQPQHF. CDR3 coding DNA: TGTGCCAGCAGCTTACCATCTCAGCCCCAGCATTTT. The J gene is TRBJ1-5, the V gene TRBV7-2; D unclear. CDR3 length: 12 amino acids. Germline CDR1 reads SGHTA; CDR2 reads FQGNSA. V dropped 2 bases and J dropped 6 bases, with 5 bases sitting between them.

A few counts support this clonotype. The V gene is TRBV6-4, the J gene TRBJ2-2; D is unresolved. There are 17 residues in the CDR3. The V and J ends lost 4 bases and 1 base respectively, with 16 bases between them. Germline-derived CDR1 and CDR2 are MRHNA and SNTAGT. The CDR3: CASSVLPGSMNTGELFF. CDR3 bases: TGTGCCAGCAGTGTGCTTCCAGGCTCCATGAACACCGGGGAGCTGTTTTTT.

This clonotype was seen at least ten times. This chain connects TRBV6-1 to TRBJ1-1; a weak D match, TRBD1 (5 bases). CDR1 MNHNS and CDR2 SASEGT come from the germline V gene. Trimming shortened V by 5 bases and J by 6 bases, and 22 bases separated the two germline ends. The CDR3 is 16 amino acids. CDR3 protein: CASSPTGRARSSEAFF. The CDR3 coding sequence is TGTGCCAGCAGTCCAACGGGACGGGCCCGTAGCTCTGAAGCTTTCTTT.

This clonotype has only a few counts. The gene calls are TRBV6-5 and TRBJ2-5, with 10 bases lining up with TRBD2. After removal of 6 bases from V and 2 bases from J, the junction contained 3 bases not matched to a gene. The CDR3 loop spans 14 amino acids. From germline, CDR1 is MNHEY and CDR2 SVGAGI. CDR3 nucleotides: TGTGCCAGCAGACCGGGACTAGCGCAAGAGACCCAGTACTTC. It yields the protein CASRPGLAQETQYF.

This clonotype turned up a few times. The CDR3 spells CSVEKGLAGEQYF. The CDR3 DNA follows: TGCAGCGTTGAAAAAGGACTAGCCGGCGAGCAGTACTTC. This chain connects TRBV29-1 to TRBJ2-7; 8 bases agree with TRBD2. Germline V lookup: CDR1 SQVTM, CDR2 ANQGSEA. There are 13 residues in the CDR3. Trimming at V came to 2 bases and at J to 6 bases, leaving 6 bases not matched to a gene.

This clonotype came up a few times. The V and J genes are TRBV27 and TRBJ1-1, with D unclear. From germline, CDR1 is MNHEY and CDR2 SMNVEV (reference sequence). Trimming cost V 0 bases and J 4 bases, with 9 bases left between them. CDR3 length: 14 residues. The CDR3, as DNA: TGTGCCAGCAGTTTATCAGGGTTGGGCACTGAAGCTTTCTTT. Protein: CASSLSGLGTEAFF.

This clonotype has at least ten counts. The rearrangement links TRBV7-2 to TRBJ2-3; 9 bases are a match to TRBD2. This CDR3 is 16 amino acids long. Losses at the gene ends were 5 bases for V and 2 bases for J; bases not matched to a gene: 8. Per germline, CDR1 SGHTA and CDR2 FQGNSA. The CDR3 loop is CASSLVASGITDTQYF. The CDR3 DNA reads TGTGCCAGCAGCCTAGTGGCTAGCGGGATCACAGATACGCAGTATTTT. Supplemented by reference TRBV7-2 and TRBJ2-3, the full variable domain reads GAGVSQSPSNKVTEKGKDVELRCDPISGHTALYWYRQSLGQGLEFLIYFQGNSAPDKSGLPSDRFSAERTGGSVSTLTIQRTQQEDSAVYLCASSLVASGITDTQYFGPGTRLTVL.

Remarks on this clonotype: Since a much larger clone is just one base distant, this may be a read error. The J gene is TRBJ2-1, the V gene TRBV4-1; D gene ambiguous. The J call is uncertain, as TRBJ2-7 better fits the DNA end. Germline V gives CDR1 MGHRA, CDR2 YSYEKL. This CDR3 is built from 16 residues. CDR3 protein: CASSQDLTISYNEQYF. CDR3 coding DNA: TGCGCCAGCAGCCAAGATTTAACTATCTCCTACAATGAGCAGTACTTC.

This clonotype was detected ten times or more. The J gene is TRBJ2-1, the V gene TRBV10-3, with 8 bases aligning to TRBD2. The junction had 6 bases not matched to a gene; V was cut back by 0 bases and J by 2 bases. The length of the CDR3 is 17 residues. The germline CDR1 and CDR2 sequences are ENHRY and SYGVKD. Here the CDR3 DNA reads TGTGCCATCAGTGAGTCTGGCAGCGGGGGAACCTACAATGAGCAGTTCTTC. It codes for CAISESGSGGTYNEQFF.

There are a few counts of this clonotype. The V gene is TRBV11-2, the J gene TRBJ2-7; D not certain. There are 17 residues in the CDR3. Germline V gives CDR1 SGHAT, CDR2 FQNNGV. The V and J ends lost 1 base and 0 bases respectively, with 16 bases between them. The CDR3 is CASSLGFGGVNSYEQYF. The CDR3 coding sequence is TGTGCCAGCAGCTTAGGTTTCGGTGGCGTAAACTCCTACGAGCAGTACTTC.

This clonotype occurred a few times. The J gene is TRBJ2-3, the V gene TRBV18, with 10 bases aligning to TRBD1. The CDR3 sequence is 17 residues long. J lost 4 bases, V lost 3 bases, and 10 bases had no gene match. The germline V gene has CDR1 KGHSH and CDR2 LQKENI. CDR3 DNA sequence: TGTGCCAGCTCACCTCTCCTGGGACAGGGGAGTCCAGATACGCAGTATTTT. The encoded protein is CASSPLLGQGSPDTQYF.

Notes on this clonotype: The conserved closing phenylalanine or tryptophan is absent in this CDR3, likely reflecting a read error. V usage is TRBV11-1 and J usage is TRBJ2-7, with TRBD2 matching over 8 bases. The CDR3 is 14 residues long. Germline values: CDR1 SGHAT, CDR2 FQDESV (reference sequence). J was trimmed by 1 base and V by 1 base; bases with no gene match: 0. The CDR3 protein is CASSLGLASYEQYL. CDR3 nucleotide sequence: TGTGCCAGCAGCTTAGGACTAGCGTCCTACGAGCAGTACTTA.

In its sample, this clonotype was seen a few times. This chain links TRBV20-1 with TRBJ1-1; D ambiguous. Trimming shortened V by 3 bases and J by 9 bases, and 20 bases separated the two germline ends. This CDR3 contains 14 residues. Germline CDR1 and CDR2: DFQATT and SNEGSKA (reference sequence). The CDR3 coding sequence is TGCAGTGCTAGGGACGAGGGCGGACTCGGGAAAGCTTTCTTT. It codes for CSARDEGGLGKAFF.

This chain connects TRBV12-3 or TRBV12-4 to TRBJ2-5, with D perhaps matching TRBD1 or TRBD2 (5 bases each). This CDR3 is 14 amino acids long. V dropped 3 bases and J dropped 9 bases, with 17 bases sitting between them. The DNA for the CDR3 is TGTGCCAGCAGTTTTGGGGACCTTAAAGTTCCCCAGTACTTC. Amino acid sequence: CASSFGDLKVPQYF.

This clonotype has at least ten counts. J is TRBJ2-5 and V is TRBV7-9; 8 nucleotides match TRBD2. CDR3 length: 16 residues. V was pared by 1 base and J by 1 base, with 5 bases of the junction left unmatched. Per the germline V gene, CDR1 is SEHNR and CDR2 is FQNEAQ (reference sequence). The CDR3: CASSLVAGPTQETQYF. In nucleotides, the CDR3 is TGTGCCAGCAGCTTAGTAGCGGGGCCTACCCAAGAGACCCAGTACTTC.